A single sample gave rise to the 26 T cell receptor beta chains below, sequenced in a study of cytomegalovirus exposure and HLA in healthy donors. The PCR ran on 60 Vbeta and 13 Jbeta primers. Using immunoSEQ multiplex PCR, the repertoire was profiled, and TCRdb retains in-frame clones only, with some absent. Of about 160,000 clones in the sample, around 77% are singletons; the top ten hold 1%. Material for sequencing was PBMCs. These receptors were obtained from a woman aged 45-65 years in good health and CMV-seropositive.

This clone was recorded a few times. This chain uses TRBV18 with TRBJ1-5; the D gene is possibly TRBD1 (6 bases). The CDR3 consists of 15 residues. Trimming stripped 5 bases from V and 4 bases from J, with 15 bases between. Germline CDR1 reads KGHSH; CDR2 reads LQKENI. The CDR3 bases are TGTGCCAGCTCAAGCCGGGACACCCCTAATCAGCCCCAGCATTTT. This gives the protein CASSSRDTPNQPQHF.

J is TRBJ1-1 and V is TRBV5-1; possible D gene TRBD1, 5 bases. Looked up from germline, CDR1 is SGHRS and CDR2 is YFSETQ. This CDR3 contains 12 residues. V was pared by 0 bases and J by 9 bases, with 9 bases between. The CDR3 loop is CASSLVEGQAFF. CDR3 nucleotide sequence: TGCGCCAGCAGCTTGGTGGAGGGACAAGCTTTCTTT.

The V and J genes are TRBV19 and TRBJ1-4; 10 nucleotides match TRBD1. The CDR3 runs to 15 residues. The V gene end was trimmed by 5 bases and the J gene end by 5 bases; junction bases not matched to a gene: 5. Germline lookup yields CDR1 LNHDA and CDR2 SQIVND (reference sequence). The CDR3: CASSPDRGPNEKLFF. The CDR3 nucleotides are TGTGCCAGTAGTCCAGACAGGGGGCCGAATGAAAAACTGTTTTTT.

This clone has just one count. CDR3 in DNA: TGTGCCAGCAGCTTAGTCCCAATTGGACAGTCCCTACAAGAGACCCAGTACTTC. Its translation is CASSLVPIGQSLQETQYF. The chain uses TRBV7-9 and TRBJ2-5; perhaps TRBD1 as D (6 bases). Germline lookup yields CDR1 SEHNR and CDR2 FQNEAQ (reference sequence). V lost 1 base to trimming and J lost 2 bases, with 20 bases between them. The CDR3 consists of 18 residues.

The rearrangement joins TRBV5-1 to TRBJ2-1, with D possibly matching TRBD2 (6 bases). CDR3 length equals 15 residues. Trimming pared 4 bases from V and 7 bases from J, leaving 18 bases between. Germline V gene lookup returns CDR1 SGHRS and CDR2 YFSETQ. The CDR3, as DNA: TGCGCCAGCAGCACTTGGGACTCCCAAGGGAATGAGCAGTTCTTC. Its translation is CASSTWDSQGNEQFF.

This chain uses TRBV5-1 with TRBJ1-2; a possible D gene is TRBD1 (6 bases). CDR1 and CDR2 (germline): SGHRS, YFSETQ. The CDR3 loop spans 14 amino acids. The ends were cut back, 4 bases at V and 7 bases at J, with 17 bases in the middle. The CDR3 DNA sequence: TGCGCCAGCAGCGAGAATACAGGGTTGGGTGGCTACACCTTC. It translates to CASSENTGLGGYTF. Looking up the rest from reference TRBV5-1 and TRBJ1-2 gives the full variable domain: KAGVTQTPRYLIKTRGQQVTLSCSPISGHRSVSWYQQTPGQGLQFLFEYFSETQRNKGNFPGRFSGRQFSNSRSEMNVSTLELGDSALYLCASSENTGLGGYTFGSGTRLTVV.

CDR3 DNA: TGTGCCAGCAGTTCCCCCGACATCTATGGCTACACCTTC. As protein: CASSSPDIYGYTF. The gene calls are TRBV28 and TRBJ1-2, with D unresolved. Trimming took off 4 bases at V and 4 bases at J, with 10 bases between the two ends. CDR1 is MDHEN, CDR2 SYDVKM, per germline. The CDR3 is made up of 13 amino acids.

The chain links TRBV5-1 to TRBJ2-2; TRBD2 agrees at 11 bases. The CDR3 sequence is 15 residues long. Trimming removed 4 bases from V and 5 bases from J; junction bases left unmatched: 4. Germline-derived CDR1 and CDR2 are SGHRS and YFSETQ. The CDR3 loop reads CASSPTSGSTGELFF. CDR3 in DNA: TGCGCCAGCAGCCCCACTAGCGGGAGTACCGGGGAGCTGTTTTTT. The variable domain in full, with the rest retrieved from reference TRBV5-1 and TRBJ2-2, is KAGVTQTPRYLIKTRGQQVTLSCSPISGHRSVSWYQQTPGQGLQFLFEYFSETQRNKGNFPGRFSGRQFSNSRSEMNVSTLELGDSALYLCASSPTSGSTGELFFGEGSRLTVL.

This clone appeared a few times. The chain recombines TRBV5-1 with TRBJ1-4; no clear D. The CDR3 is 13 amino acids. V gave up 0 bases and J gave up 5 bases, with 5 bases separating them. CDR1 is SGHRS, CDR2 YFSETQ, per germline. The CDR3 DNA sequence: TGCGCCAGCAGCTTGGGCGGGAATGAAAAACTGTTTTTT. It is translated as CASSLGGNEKLFF.

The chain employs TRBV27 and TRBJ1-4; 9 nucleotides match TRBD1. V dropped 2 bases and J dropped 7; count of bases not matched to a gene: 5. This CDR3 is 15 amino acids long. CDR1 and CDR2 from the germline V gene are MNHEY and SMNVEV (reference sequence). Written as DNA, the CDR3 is TGTGCCAGCAGTTTACCCGGGACAGGGATTGAAAAACTGTTTTTT. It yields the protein CASSLPGTGIEKLFF.

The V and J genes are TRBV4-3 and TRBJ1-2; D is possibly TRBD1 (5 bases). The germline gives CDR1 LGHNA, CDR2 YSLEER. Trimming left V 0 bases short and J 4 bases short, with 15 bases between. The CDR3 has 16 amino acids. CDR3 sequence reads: CASSQEEGEAAYGYTF. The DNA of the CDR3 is TGCGCCAGCAGCCAAGAGGAAGGGGAGGCGGCCTATGGCTACACCTTC.

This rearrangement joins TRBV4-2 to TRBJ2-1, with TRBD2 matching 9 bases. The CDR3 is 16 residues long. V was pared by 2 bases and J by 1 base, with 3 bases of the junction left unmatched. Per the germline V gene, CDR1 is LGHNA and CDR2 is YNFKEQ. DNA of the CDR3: TGTGCCAGCAGCCAACAGACTAGCGGTTCCTACAATGAGCAGTTCTTC. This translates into CASSQQTSGSYNEQFF.

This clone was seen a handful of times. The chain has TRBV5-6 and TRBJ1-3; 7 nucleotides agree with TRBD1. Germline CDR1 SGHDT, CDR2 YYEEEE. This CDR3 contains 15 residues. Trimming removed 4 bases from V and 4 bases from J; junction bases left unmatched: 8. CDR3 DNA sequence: TGTGCCAGCAGCCGCGACCAGGGGGGCGGAAACACCATATATTTT. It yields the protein CASSRDQGGGNTIYF.

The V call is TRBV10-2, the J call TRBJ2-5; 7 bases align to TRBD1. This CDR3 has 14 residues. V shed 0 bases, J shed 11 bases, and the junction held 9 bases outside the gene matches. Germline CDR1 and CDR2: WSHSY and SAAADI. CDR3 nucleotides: TGCGCCAGCAGTGAGTCGAAGGGGGCCTGGGAGCAGTACTTC. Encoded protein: CASSESKGAWEQYF.

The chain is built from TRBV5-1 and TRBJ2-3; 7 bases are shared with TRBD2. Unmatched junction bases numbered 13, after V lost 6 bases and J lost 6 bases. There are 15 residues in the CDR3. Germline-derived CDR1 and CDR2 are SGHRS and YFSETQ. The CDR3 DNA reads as TGCGCCAGCACCCGGGTAGGCGGGAGCCTCGATACGCAGTATTTT. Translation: CASTRVGGSLDTQYF.

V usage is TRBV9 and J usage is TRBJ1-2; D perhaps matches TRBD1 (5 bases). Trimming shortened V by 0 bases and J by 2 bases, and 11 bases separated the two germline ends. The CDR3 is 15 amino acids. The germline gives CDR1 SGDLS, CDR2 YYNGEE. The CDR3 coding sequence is TGTGCCAGCAGCGTAGCGGGGGGTACGAACTATGGCTACACCTTC. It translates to CASSVAGGTNYGYTF.

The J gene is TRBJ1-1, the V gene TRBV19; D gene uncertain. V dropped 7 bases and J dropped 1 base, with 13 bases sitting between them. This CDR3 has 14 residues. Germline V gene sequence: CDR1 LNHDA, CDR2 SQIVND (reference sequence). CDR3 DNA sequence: TGTGCCAGTACGACACTCCGACAGAACACTGAAGCTTTCTTT. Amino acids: CASTTLRQNTEAFF.

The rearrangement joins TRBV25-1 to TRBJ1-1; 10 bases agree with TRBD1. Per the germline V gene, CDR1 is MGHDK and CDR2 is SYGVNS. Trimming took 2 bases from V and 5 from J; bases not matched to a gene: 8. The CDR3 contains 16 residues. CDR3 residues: CASSERTGGSGTEAFF. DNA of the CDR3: TGTGCCAGCAGTGAACGGACAGGGGGTTCGGGGACTGAAGCTTTCTTT.

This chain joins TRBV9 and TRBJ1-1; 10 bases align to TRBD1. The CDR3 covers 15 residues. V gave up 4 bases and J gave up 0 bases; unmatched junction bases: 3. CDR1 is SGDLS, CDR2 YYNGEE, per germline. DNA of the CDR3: TGTGCCAGCAGCCCGGGACAGGGGTTGAACACTGAAGCTTTCTTT. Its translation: CASSPGQGLNTEAFF.

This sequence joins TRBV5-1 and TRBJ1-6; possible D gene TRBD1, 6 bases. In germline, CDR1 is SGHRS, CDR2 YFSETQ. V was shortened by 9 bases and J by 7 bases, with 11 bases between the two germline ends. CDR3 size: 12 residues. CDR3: CATRDTNSPLHF. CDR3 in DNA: TGCGCCACTCGGGACACGAATTCACCCCTCCACTTT. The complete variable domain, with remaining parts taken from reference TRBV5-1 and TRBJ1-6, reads KAGVTQTPRYLIKTRGQQVTLSCSPISGHRSVSWYQQTPGQGLQFLFEYFSETQRNKGNFPGRFSGRQFSNSRSEMNVSTLELGDSALYLCATRDTNSPLHFGNGTRLTVT.

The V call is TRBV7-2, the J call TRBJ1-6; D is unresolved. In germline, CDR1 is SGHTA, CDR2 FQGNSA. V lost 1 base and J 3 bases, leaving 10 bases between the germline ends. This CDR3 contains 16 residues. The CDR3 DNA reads TGTGCCAGCAGCTTAGGACAAGGCTTCTATAATTCACCCCTCCACTTT. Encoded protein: CASSLGQGFYNSPLHF.

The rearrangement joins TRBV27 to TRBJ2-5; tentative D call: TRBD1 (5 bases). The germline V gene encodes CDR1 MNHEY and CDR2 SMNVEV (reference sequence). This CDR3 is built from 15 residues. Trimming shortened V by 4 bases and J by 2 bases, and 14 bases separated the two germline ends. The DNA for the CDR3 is TGTGCCAGCAGTTCTTTCCGGAACAGGCAAGAGACCCAGTACTTC. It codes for CASSSFRNRQETQYF.

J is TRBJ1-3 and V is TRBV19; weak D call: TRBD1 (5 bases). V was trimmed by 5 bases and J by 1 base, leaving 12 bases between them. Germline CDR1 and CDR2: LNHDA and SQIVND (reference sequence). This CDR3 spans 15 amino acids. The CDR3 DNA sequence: TGTGCCAGTAGTGACGAAAGGGGATCTGGAAACACCATATATTTT. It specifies CASSDERGSGNTIYF.

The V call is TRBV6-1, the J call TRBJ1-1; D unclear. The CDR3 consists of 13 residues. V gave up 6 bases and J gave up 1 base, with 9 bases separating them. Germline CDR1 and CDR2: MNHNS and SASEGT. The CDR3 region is CASRVSPNTEAFF. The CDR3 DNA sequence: TGTGCCAGCAGGGTCAGTCCGAACACTGAAGCTTTCTTT.

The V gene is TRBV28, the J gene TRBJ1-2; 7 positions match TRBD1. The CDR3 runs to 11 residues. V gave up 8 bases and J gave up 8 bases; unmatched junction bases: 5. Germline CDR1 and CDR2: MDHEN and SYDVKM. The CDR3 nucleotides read TGTGCCAGCTACGACAGGGACGGCTACACCTTC. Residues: CASYDRDGYTF.

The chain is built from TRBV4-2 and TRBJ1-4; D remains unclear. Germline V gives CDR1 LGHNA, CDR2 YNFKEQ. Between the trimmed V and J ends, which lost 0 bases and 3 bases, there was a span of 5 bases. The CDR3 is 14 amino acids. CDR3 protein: CASSQEASNEKLFF. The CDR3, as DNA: TGTGCCAGCAGCCAAGAGGCATCTAATGAAAAACTGTTTTTT.